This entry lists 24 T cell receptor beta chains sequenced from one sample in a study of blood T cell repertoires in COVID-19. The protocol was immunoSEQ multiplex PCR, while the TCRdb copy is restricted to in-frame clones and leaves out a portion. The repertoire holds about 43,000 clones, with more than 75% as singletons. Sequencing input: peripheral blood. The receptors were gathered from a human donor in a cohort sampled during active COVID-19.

CDR3 nucleotides: TGCAGTGCTAGTTCCGAGTTCTACCTTGCCTACGAGCAGTACTTC. Protein sequence: CSASSEFYLAYEQYF. The genes are TRBV20-1 and TRBJ2-7; D gene ambiguous. Trimming removed 3 bases from V and 2 bases from J, with 17 bases in between. The CDR3 sequence is 15 residues long. Germline V gene lookup returns CDR1 DFQATT and CDR2 SNEGSKA (reference sequence).

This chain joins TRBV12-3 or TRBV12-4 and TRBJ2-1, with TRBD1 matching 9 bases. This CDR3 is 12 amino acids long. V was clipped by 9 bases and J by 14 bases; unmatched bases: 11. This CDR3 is CASGTGNGLKFF. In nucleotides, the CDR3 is TGTGCCAGTGGGACAGGGAACGGTCTGAAGTTCTTC.

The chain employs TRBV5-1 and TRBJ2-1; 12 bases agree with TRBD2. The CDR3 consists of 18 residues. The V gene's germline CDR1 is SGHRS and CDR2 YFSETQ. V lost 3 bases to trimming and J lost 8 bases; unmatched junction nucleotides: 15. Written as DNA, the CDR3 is TGCGCCAGCAGCTCGAGGGAGCGACTAGCGGGAGATCGCGATGAGCAGTTCTTC. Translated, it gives CASSSRERLAGDRDEQFF.

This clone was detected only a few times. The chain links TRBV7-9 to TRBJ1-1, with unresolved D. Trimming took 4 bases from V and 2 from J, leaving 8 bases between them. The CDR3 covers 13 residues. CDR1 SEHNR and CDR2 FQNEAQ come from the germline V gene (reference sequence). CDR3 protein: CASSSTTNTEAFF. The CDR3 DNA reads TGTGCCAGCAGCTCTACTACTAACACTGAAGCTTTCTTT.

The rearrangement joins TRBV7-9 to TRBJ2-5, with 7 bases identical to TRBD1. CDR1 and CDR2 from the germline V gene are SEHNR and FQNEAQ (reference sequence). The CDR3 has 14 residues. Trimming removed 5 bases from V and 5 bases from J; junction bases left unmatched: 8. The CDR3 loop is CASSPDRERETQYF. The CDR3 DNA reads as TGTGCCAGCAGCCCAGACAGGGAGAGGGAGACCCAGTACTTC.

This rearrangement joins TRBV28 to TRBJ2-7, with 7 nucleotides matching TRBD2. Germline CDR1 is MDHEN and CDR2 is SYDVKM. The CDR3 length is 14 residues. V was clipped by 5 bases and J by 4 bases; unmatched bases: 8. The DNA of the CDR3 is TGTGCCAGCAGTCCAGCGGGAACGGGGTACGAGCAGTACTTC. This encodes CASSPAGTGYEQYF.

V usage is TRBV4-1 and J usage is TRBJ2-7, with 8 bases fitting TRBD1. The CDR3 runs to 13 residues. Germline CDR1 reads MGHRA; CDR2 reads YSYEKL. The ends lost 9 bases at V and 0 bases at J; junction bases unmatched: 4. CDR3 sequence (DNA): TGCGCCAGTGGACAGGGAGACTCCTACGAGCAGTACTTC. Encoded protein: CASGQGDSYEQYF.

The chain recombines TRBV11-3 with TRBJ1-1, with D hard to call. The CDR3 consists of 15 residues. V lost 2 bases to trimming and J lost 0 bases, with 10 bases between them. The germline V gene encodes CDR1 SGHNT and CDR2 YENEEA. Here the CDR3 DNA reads TGTGCCAGCAGCTTACCCGGCGAGGTGAACACTGAAGCTTTCTTT. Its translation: CASSLPGEVNTEAFF.

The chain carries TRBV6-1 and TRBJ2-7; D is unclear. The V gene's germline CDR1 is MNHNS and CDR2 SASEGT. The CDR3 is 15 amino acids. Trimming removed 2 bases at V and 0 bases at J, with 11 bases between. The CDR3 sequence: CASSERSSGSYEQYF. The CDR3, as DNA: TGTGCCAGCAGTGAAAGGTCGTCAGGCTCCTACGAGCAGTACTTC.

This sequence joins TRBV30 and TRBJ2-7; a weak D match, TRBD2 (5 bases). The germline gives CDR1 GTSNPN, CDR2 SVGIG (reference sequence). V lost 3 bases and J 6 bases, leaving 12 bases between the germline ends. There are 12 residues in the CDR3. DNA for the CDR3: TGTGCCTGGAGACCCGGCGCGGGCGAGCAGTACTTC. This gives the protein CAWRPGAGEQYF.

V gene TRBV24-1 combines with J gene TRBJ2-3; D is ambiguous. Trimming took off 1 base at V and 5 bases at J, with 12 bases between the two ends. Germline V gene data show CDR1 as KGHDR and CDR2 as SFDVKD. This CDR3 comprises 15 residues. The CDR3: CATSDFGTRGDTQYF. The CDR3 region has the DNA TGTGCCACCAGTGATTTCGGCACCCGAGGAGATACGCAGTATTTT.

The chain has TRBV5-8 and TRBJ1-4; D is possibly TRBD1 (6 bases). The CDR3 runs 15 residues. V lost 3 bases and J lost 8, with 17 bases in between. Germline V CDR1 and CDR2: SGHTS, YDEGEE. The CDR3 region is CASSSSTGGGEKLFF. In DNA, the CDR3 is TGTGCCAGCAGCTCTTCGACAGGCGGCGGGGAAAAACTGTTTTTT.

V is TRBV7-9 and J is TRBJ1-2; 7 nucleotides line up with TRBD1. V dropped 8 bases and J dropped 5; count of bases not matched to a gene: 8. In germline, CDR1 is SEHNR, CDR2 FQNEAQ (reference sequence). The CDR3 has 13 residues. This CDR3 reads CASEKGAVYGYTF. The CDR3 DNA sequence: TGTGCCAGCGAAAAGGGGGCGGTATATGGCTACACCTTC.

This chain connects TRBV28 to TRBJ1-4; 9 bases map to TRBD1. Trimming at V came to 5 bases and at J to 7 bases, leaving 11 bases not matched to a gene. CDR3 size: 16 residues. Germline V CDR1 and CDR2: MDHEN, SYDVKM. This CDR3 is CASSPIGRTGVEKLFF. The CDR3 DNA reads TGTGCCAGCAGTCCCATCGGCAGGACAGGGGTTGAAAAACTGTTTTTT. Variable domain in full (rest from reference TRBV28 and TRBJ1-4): DVKVTQSSRYLVKRTGEKVFLECVQDMDHENMFWYRQDPGLGLRLIYFSYDVKMKEKGDIPEGYSVSREKKERFSLILESASTNQTSMYLCASSPIGRTGVEKLFFGSGTQLSVL.

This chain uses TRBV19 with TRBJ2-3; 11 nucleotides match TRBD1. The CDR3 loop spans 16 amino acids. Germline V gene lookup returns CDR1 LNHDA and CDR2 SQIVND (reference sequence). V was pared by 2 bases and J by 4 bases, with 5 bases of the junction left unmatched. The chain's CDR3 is CASSIPGQGEPDTQYF. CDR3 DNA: TGTGCCAGTAGTATACCGGGACAGGGGGAGCCAGATACGCAGTATTTT.

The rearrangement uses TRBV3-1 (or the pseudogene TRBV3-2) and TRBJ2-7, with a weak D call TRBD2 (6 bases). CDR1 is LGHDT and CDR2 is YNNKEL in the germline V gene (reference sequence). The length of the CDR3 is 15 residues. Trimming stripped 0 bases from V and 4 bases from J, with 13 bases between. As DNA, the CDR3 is TGTGCCAGCAGCCAAGAAAATGCCGGGAGTTACGAGCAGTACTTC. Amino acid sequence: CASSQENAGSYEQYF.

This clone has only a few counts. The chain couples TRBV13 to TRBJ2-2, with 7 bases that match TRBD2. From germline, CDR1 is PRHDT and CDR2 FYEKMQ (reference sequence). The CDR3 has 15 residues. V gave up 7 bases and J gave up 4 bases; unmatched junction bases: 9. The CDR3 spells CASTLGRVPTGELFF. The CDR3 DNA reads TGTGCCAGCACCCTGGGGAGGGTGCCCACCGGGGAGCTGTTTTTT.

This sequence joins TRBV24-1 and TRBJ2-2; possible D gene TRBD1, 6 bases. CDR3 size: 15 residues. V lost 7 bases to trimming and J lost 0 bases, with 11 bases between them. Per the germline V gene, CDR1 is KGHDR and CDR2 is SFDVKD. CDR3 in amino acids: CATRTGLANTGELFF. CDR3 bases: TGTGCCACCAGGACAGGTCTCGCGAACACCGGGGAGCTGTTTTTT.

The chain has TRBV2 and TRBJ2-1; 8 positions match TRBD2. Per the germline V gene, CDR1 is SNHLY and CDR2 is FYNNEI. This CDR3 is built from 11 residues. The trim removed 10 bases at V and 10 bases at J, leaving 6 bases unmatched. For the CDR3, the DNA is TGTGCCATCCCCGGGAGGGGGGAGCAGTTCTTC. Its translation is CAIPGRGEQFF.

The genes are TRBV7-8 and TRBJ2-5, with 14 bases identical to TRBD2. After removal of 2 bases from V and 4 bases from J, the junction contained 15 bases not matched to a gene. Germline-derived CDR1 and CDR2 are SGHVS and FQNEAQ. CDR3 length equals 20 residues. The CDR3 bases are TGTGCCAGCAGCTTAAACCCCGGGACTAGCGGGAGATTAGGTCGAGAGACCCAGTACTTC. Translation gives CASSLNPGTSGRLGRETQYF.

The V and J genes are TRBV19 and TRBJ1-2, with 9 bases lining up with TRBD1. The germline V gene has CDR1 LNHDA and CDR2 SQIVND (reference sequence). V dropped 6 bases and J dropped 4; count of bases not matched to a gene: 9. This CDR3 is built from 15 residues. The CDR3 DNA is TGTGCCAGTAGAACACTGGGACAGGGTTCCTATGGCTACACCTTC. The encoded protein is CASRTLGQGSYGYTF.

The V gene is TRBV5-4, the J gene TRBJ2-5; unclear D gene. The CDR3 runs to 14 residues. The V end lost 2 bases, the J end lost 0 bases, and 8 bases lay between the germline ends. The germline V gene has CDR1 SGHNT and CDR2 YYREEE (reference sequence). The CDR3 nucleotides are TGTGCCAGCAGCTTTGGAGTCAACCAAGAGACCCAGTACTTC. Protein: CASSFGVNQETQYF. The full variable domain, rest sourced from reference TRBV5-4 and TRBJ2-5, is ETGVTQSPTHLIKTRGQQVTLRCSSQSGHNTVSWYQQALGQGPQFIFQYYREEENGRGNFPPRFSGLQFPNYSSELNVNALELDDSALYLCASSFGVNQETQYFGPGTRLLVL.

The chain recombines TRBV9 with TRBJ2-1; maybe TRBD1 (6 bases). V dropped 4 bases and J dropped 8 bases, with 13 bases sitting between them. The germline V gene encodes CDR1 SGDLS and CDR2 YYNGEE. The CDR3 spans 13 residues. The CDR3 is CASSRDTFDEQFF. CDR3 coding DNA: TGTGCCAGCAGCCGGGACACGTTCGATGAGCAGTTCTTC.

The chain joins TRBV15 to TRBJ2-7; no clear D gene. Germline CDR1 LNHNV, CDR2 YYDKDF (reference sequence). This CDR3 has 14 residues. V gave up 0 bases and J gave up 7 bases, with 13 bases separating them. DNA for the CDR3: TGTGCCACCAGCAGAGATTTCTCCTTGCGGGAGCAGTACTTC. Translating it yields CATSRDFSLREQYF.